This passage covers 3 T cell receptor beta chains from one sample sequenced in a study of blood T cell repertoires in COVID-19. The table came from immunoSEQ multiplex PCR; TCRdb's copy has only in-frame clones and leaves some out. The sample lists roughly 100,000 clones, 84% occurring once. The sample taken for sequencing was peripheral blood. All receptors derive from a man aged 60 to 75 with acute or convalescent COVID-19.

The chain has TRBV4-1 and TRBJ1-6; 8 positions agree with TRBD1. CDR1 and CDR2 from the germline V gene are MGHRA and YSYEKL. Losses at the gene ends were 2 bases for V and 9 bases for J; bases not matched to a gene: 6. The CDR3 consists of 15 residues. The CDR3 region is CASSQPGTGSSPLHF. In nucleotides, the CDR3 is TGCGCCAGCAGCCAACCCGGGACAGGATCTTCACCCCTCCACTTT.

V is TRBV6-2 or TRBV6-3 and J is TRBJ2-3; 10 bases agree with TRBD2. Trimming at V came to 4 bases and at J to 0 bases, leaving 1 base not matched to a gene. The CDR3 runs to 15 residues. Germline V lookup: CDR1 MNHEY, CDR2 SVGEGT. CDR3 residues: CASSLTSGSTDTQYF. In DNA, the CDR3 is TGTGCCAGCAGTTTGACTAGCGGGAGCACAGATACGCAGTATTTT.

The rearrangement joins TRBV5-1 to TRBJ2-1, with a tentative D call TRBD2 (5 bases). The V gene's germline CDR1 is SGHRS and CDR2 YFSETQ. The CDR3 runs 15 residues. The ends were cut back, 0 bases at V and 5 bases at J, with 12 bases in the middle. The CDR3 reads CASSLGRISHNEQFF. The CDR3 DNA reads as TGCGCCAGCAGCTTGGGGAGGATATCCCACAATGAGCAGTTCTTC.